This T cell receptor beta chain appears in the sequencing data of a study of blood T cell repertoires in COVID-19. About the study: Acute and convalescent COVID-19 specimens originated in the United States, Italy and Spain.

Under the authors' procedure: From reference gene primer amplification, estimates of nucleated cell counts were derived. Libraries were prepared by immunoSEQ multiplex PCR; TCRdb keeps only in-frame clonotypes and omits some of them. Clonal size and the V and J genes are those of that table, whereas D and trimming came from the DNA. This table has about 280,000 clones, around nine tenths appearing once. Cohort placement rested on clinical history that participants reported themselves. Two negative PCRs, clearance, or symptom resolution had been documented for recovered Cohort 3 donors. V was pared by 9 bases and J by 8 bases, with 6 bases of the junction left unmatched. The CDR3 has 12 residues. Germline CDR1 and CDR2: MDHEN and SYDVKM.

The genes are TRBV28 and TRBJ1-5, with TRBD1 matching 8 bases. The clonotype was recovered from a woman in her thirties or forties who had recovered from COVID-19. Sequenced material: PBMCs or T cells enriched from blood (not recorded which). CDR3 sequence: CASQGAMKPQHF. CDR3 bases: TGTGCCAGTCAGGGGGCAATGAAGCCCCAGCATTTT.